This T cell receptor (beta chain) derives from a study of blood T cell repertoires in COVID-19. The wider study: Sources were T cells, B-cell-depleted T cells, or PBMCs; the material itself was cDNA or gDNA.

V was clipped by 6 bases and J by 5 bases; unmatched bases: 8. The CDR3 totals 14 residues. CDR1 and CDR2 (germline): LNHDA, SQIVND (reference sequence). TCRdb keeps only in-frame clones here, not all; method: immunoSEQ multiplex PCR. The sample has 200,000 or so clones; around 84% are singletons. The receptor was isolated from a man aged 30 to 45 with active or convalescent COVID-19. Sequencing used peripheral blood. This chain links TRBV19 with TRBJ2-7, with 9 bases identical to TRBD1. The CDR3 loop is CASRGPGQGNEQYF. CDR3 DNA: TGTGCCAGTAGAGGCCCGGGACAGGGCAACGAGCAGTACTTC.